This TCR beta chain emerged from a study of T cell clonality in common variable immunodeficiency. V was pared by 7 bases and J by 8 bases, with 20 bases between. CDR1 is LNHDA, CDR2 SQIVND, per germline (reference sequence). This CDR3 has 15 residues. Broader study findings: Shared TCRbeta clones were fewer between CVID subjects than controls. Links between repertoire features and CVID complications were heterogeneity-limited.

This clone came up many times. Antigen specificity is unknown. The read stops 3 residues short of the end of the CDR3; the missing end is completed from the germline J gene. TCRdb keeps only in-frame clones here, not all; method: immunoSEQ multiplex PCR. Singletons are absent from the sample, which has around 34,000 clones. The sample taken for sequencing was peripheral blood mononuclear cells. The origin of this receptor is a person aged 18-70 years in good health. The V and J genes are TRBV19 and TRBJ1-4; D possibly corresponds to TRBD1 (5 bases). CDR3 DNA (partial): TGTGCCAGTAAGGTAGGGGCAAAGGGTGGCGAAAAA. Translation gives CASKVGAKGGEK. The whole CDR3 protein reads CASKVGAKGGEKLFF.